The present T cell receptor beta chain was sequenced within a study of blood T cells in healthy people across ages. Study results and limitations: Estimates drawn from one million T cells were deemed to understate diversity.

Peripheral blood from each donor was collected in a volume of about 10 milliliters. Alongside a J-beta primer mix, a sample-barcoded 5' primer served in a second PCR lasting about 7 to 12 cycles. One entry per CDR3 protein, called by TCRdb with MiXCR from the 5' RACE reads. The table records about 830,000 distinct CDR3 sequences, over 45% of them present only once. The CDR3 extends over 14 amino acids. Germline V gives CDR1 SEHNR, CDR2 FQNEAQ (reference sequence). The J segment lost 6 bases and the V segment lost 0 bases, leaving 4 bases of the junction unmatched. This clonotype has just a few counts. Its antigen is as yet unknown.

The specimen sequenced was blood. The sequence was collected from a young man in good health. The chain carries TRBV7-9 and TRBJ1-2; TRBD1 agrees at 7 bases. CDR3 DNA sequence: TGTGCCAGCAGCTTAGCGGACAGGTCGGATGGCTACACCTTC. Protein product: CASSLADRSDGYTF.